Following are 16 T cell receptor beta chains from one sample sequenced in a study of T cell responses to AZD1222 COVID-19 vaccine. Using immunoSEQ multiplex PCR, the repertoire was profiled, and TCRdb retains in-frame clones only, with some absent. The sample has roughly 100,000 clones; more than 85% are singletons. The source material was peripheral blood, sampled on day 0 of AZD1222 vaccination. The receptors here all came from an adult in good health.

A note on this clone: Other DNA variants within this sample encode the same CDR3. For the CDR3, the DNA is TGTGCCAGCAGCGTAGGACTAGCGGGCGGCACAGATACGCAGTATTTT. Residues: CASSVGLAGGTDTQYF. V gene TRBV9 combines with J gene TRBJ2-3, with TRBD2 matching over 10 bases. In germline, CDR1 is SGDLS, CDR2 YYNGEE. This CDR3 has 16 amino acids. V was pared by 0 bases and J by 1 base, with 2 bases of the junction left unmatched.

This clone occurred a few times. The rearrangement uses TRBV28 and TRBJ1-5; D is possibly TRBD1 (6 bases). Germline CDR1 reads MDHEN; CDR2 reads SYDVKM. V lost 8 bases and J 4 bases, leaving 21 bases between the germline ends. The CDR3 covers 16 residues. The CDR3 region is CASRHSIRGGNQPQHF. In nucleotides, the CDR3 is TGTGCCAGCCGACATAGCATCAGGGGTGGTAATCAGCCCCAGCATTTT.

This chain joins TRBV27 and TRBJ2-3; 11 bases line up with TRBD2. V shed 7 bases, J shed 2 bases, and the junction held 2 bases outside the gene matches. CDR3 size: 14 residues. Germline CDR1 reads MNHEY; CDR2 reads SMNVEV (reference sequence). CDR3 loop: CASTSGRHTDTQYF. The CDR3 DNA sequence: TGTGCCAGCACTAGCGGGAGGCACACAGATACGCAGTATTTT.

This chain joins TRBV19 and TRBJ2-2; tentative D call: TRBD1 (5 bases). Trimming cost V 6 bases and J 1 base, with 9 bases left between them. The germline gives CDR1 LNHDA, CDR2 SQIVND (reference sequence). This CDR3 is built from 14 residues. In DNA, the CDR3 is TGTGCCAGTAGCCCAGGGCGGAACACCGGGGAGCTGTTTTTT. Protein sequence: CASSPGRNTGELFF.

CDR3 residues: CASSSPFSGANVLTF. The CDR3 DNA reads TGTGCCAGCAGTTCTCCCTTCTCTGGGGCCAACGTCCTGACTTTC. The chain has TRBV6-5 and TRBJ2-6; D unclear. The CDR3 loop spans 15 amino acids. V shed 4 bases and J shed 0 bases, with 7 bases lying between them. Per the germline V gene, CDR1 is MNHEY and CDR2 is SVGAGI.

This clone was picked up one time. V and J are TRBV20-1 and TRBJ2-7; no reliable D call. Trimming took 1 base from V and 11 from J, leaving 9 bases between them. Germline lookup yields CDR1 DFQATT and CDR2 SNEGSKA (reference sequence). The CDR3 covers 10 residues. The CDR3 nucleotides are TGCAGTGCTAGAGGCCCCACGGAGTACTTC. Translated: CSARGPTEYF.

A single count supports this clone. This specimen includes other DNA sequences encoding the same CDR3. The chain carries TRBV3-1 (or the pseudogene TRBV3-2) and TRBJ1-1; D call uncertain. Germline lookup yields CDR1 LGHDT and CDR2 YNNKEL (reference sequence). The V gene lost 1 base and the J gene lost 1 base, with 4 bases spanning the gap. This CDR3 has 13 residues. CDR3 sequence: CASSQGANTEAFF. CDR3 nucleotides: TGTGCCAGCAGCCAAGGGGCGAACACTGAAGCTTTCTTT.

The V and J genes are TRBV28 and TRBJ1-2; D gene ambiguous. In germline, CDR1 is MDHEN, CDR2 SYDVKM. This CDR3 has 11 residues. Trimming cost V 4 bases and J 5 bases, with 5 bases left between them. The CDR3 loop reads CASSYAYGYTF. DNA of the CDR3: TGTGCCAGCAGTTACGCTTATGGCTACACCTTC.

The gene calls are TRBV10-3 and TRBJ1-1, with 7 bases fitting TRBD1. Germline CDR1 reads ENHRY; CDR2 reads SYGVKD. J was trimmed by 3 bases and V by 3 bases; bases with no gene match: 4. The CDR3 has 14 amino acids. The CDR3 sequence: CAISDRQGDTEAFF. DNA for the CDR3: TGTGCCATCAGTGATCGACAGGGCGACACTGAAGCTTTCTTT.

The chain is built from TRBV5-5 and TRBJ2-3, with 12 bases lining up with TRBD1. This CDR3 has 16 amino acids. Germline CDR1 reads SGHKS; CDR2 reads YYEKEE (reference sequence). With 3 bases clipped from V and 2 bases from J, the junction kept 4 bases outside the gene matches. This chain's CDR3 is CASSSGTGGFTDTQYF. CDR3 coding DNA: TGTGCCAGCAGCTCCGGGACAGGGGGCTTCACAGATACGCAGTATTTT.

The CDR3 DNA follows: TGTGCCAGCAGCCAAGGGGGGGGGATGGATGAAAAACTGTTTTTT. It is translated as CASSQGGGMDEKLFF. The rearrangement joins TRBV4-2 to TRBJ1-4, with a weak D call TRBD1 (5 bases). Trimming took 1 base from V and 6 from J, leaving 12 bases between them. CDR3 length: 15 amino acids. CDR1 and CDR2 from the germline V gene are LGHNA and YNFKEQ.

The chain has TRBV18 and TRBJ2-7; TRBD2 matches at 8 bases. The V and J ends lost 6 bases and 0 bases, in that order; junction bases with no gene match: 4. In germline, CDR1 is KGHSH, CDR2 LQKENI. CDR3 size: 14 residues. CDR3 amino acids: CASSPSGSSYEQYF. The CDR3 DNA sequence: TGTGCCAGCTCCCCGAGCGGGAGCTCCTACGAGCAGTACTTC.

The rearrangement joins TRBV6-1 to TRBJ1-3, with D hard to call. Germline V gene sequence: CDR1 MNHNS, CDR2 SASEGT. The CDR3 extends over 17 amino acids. V lost 2 bases and J lost 3, with 17 bases in between. The CDR3: CASSEPSWAVYGNTIYF. The CDR3 DNA is TGTGCCAGCAGTGAACCTTCCTGGGCAGTTTATGGAAACACCATATATTTT.

The chain employs TRBV11-2 and TRBJ2-1, with 11 bases that match TRBD2. This CDR3 is 19 amino acids long. Germline CDR1 is SGHAT and CDR2 is FQNNGV. J lost 6 bases, V lost 5 bases, and 18 bases had no gene match. CDR3 loop: CASSTDLTSGTYLSNEQFF. CDR3 nucleotide sequence: TGTGCCAGCAGCACCGACCTGACTAGCGGGACCTACCTGTCCAATGAGCAGTTCTTC.

The chain links TRBV15 to TRBJ1-5; TRBD1 might be the D (6 bases). The CDR3 consists of 15 residues. Germline V CDR1 and CDR2: LNHNV, YYDKDF (reference sequence). V was pared by 1 base and J by 4 bases, with 11 bases between. CDR3 sequence reads: CATSRGRGWNQPQHF. CDR3 coding DNA: TGTGCCACCAGCAGAGGCAGGGGTTGGAATCAGCCCCAGCATTTT.

CDR3 amino acids: CASSSTELNTEAFF. The DNA of the CDR3 is TGTGCCAGCAGTTCGACAGAGTTGAACACTGAAGCTTTCTTT. V is TRBV2 and J is TRBJ1-1; D might be TRBD1 (5 bases). V gave up 5 bases and J gave up 0 bases, with 10 bases separating them. This CDR3 is built from 14 residues. Per germline, CDR1 SNHLY and CDR2 FYNNEI.